The 2 T cell receptor beta chains below were found in one sample sequenced in a study of cytomegalovirus exposure and HLA in healthy donors. PCR was performed using 60 Vbeta and 13 Jbeta primers. Sequencing was performed with immunoSEQ multiplex PCR; in TCRdb, only in-frame clones are kept and a portion is missing. Found here are fewer than 150,000 clones, 70% to 75% of them singletons; the top ten hold 1.5% to 2%. The specimen sequenced was PBMCs. The receptor set was obtained from a woman in her twenties or thirties in good health and CMV-seronegative.

The chain links TRBV6-1 to TRBJ2-7; weak D call: TRBD1 (5 bases). Germline CDR1 reads MNHNS; CDR2 reads SASEGT. This CDR3 is built from 15 residues. Trimming took off 5 bases at V and 2 bases at J, with 16 bases between the two ends. The DNA of the CDR3 is TGTGCCAGCAGTTTACAGGTGGTCGAAACCTACGAGCAGTACTTC. Translation gives CASSLQVVETYEQYF.

The chain recombines TRBV11-3 with TRBJ1-2; TRBD1 agrees at 10 bases. From germline, CDR1 is SGHNT and CDR2 YENEEA. The V segment lost 5 bases and the J segment 4 bases; nucleotides outside the gene matches: 10. This CDR3 region has 16 residues. Here the CDR3 reads CASSTGTGEFIYGYTF. CDR3 nucleotide sequence: TGTGCCAGCAGCACCGGGACAGGGGAGTTCATCTATGGCTACACCTTC.